These 26 T cell receptor beta chains came from one sample sequenced in a study of T cell responses to AZD1222 COVID-19 vaccine. Method: immunoSEQ multiplex PCR; TCRdb's copy keeps in-frame clones and lacks some. The table shows 100,000 to 150,000 clones, with approximately 92% occurring only once. Sequences were derived from peripheral blood, sampled on day 0 of AZD1222 vaccination. These receptors were obtained from an adult in good health.

The chain couples TRBV5-1 to TRBJ2-3, with 7 bases lining up with TRBD2. This CDR3 is built from 16 residues. After removal of 0 bases from V and 3 bases from J, the junction contained 7 bases not matched to a gene. The germline V gene encodes CDR1 SGHRS and CDR2 YFSETQ. CDR3 DNA: TGCGCCAGCAGCTTGGGGGCAGGGAGGGTGACAGATACGCAGTATTTT. It translates to CASSLGAGRVTDTQYF. Based on the CDR3 plus reference TRBV5-1 and TRBJ2-3, the full variable domain is KAGVTQTPRYLIKTRGQQVTLSCSPISGHRSVSWYQQTPGQGLQFLFEYFSETQRNKGNFPGRFSGRQFSNSRSEMNVSTLELGDSALYLCASSLGAGRVTDTQYFGPGTRLTVL.

The V and J genes are TRBV3-1 (or the pseudogene TRBV3-2) and TRBJ1-2; 7 bases fit TRBD1. In germline, CDR1 is LGHDT, CDR2 YNNKEL (reference sequence). The CDR3 spans 14 residues. Trimming removed 3 bases from V and 4 bases from J; junction bases left unmatched: 5. The DNA for the CDR3 is TGTGCCAGCAGCCATGGGACAGAGGCCTATGGCTACACCTTC. It codes for CASSHGTEAYGYTF.

V is TRBV28 and J is TRBJ2-3; 7 bases align to TRBD1. V was pared by 5 bases and J by 2 bases, with 10 bases of the junction left unmatched. Germline V gene lookup returns CDR1 MDHEN and CDR2 SYDVKM. The CDR3 contains 16 residues. CDR3 sequence: CASSPSGQGVTDTQYF. The CDR3 region has the DNA TGTGCCAGCAGTCCTTCGGGGCAGGGGGTCACAGATACGCAGTATTTT.

The rearrangement uses TRBV13 and TRBJ1-2; no reliable D call. V lost 1 base and J lost 0, with 9 bases in between. CDR3 length: 15 residues. Germline V lookup: CDR1 PRHDT, CDR2 FYEKMQ (reference sequence). CDR3 in DNA: TGTGCCAGCAGCTTAGTTGATGGGACTAACTATGGCTACACCTTC. Its protein is CASSLVDGTNYGYTF.

V usage is TRBV18 and J usage is TRBJ2-5; 8 positions match TRBD1. CDR3 size: 16 residues. V shed 3 bases and J 4 bases; nucleotides not matched to a gene: 10. In germline, CDR1 is KGHSH, CDR2 LQKENI. This CDR3 is CASSPQDRVGGETQYF. The DNA of the CDR3 is TGTGCCAGCTCACCCCAGGACAGGGTGGGGGGAGAGACCCAGTACTTC.

This chain uses TRBV5-4 with TRBJ1-4, with D perhaps matching TRBD1 (5 bases). V gave up 6 bases and J gave up 4 bases, with 13 bases separating them. Germline V gene data show CDR1 as SGHNT and CDR2 as YYREEE (reference sequence). This CDR3 is 14 amino acids long. The CDR3 coding sequence is TGTGCCAGCACCTCCGGGGCACTTAATGAAAAACTGTTTTTT. Translated: CASTSGALNEKLFF.

The chain joins TRBV6-1 to TRBJ2-6, with 9 bases aligning to TRBD1. The CDR3 has 20 amino acids. The V and J ends lost 4 bases and 0 bases, in that order; junction bases with no gene match: 13. CDR1 and CDR2 from the germline V gene are MNHNS and SASEGT. The DNA for the CDR3 is TGTGCCAGCAGTGGGGCCGGTGGGACAGGGTGGGTCTCTGGGGCCAACGTCCTGACTTTC. Translating it yields CASSGAGGTGWVSGANVLTF.

The rearrangement joins TRBV7-9 to TRBJ1-5; D unclear. The germline CDR1 and CDR2 sequences are SEHNR and FQNEAQ (reference sequence). Trimming pared 3 bases from V and 4 bases from J, leaving 4 bases between. The CDR3 is made up of 12 amino acids. In nucleotides, the CDR3 is TGTGCCAGCAGCTTGGGAAATCAGCCCCAGCATTTT. Amino acid sequence: CASSLGNQPQHF.

This clone was observed a single time. The chain links TRBV20-1 to TRBJ2-2; D is uncertain. Between the trimmed V and J ends, which lost 3 bases and 0 bases, there was a span of 14 bases. Germline loops: CDR1 DFQATT, CDR2 SNEGSKA (reference sequence). The CDR3 spans 16 residues. The CDR3 here is CSASPPWKANTGELFF. The CDR3 DNA reads as TGCAGTGCTAGTCCCCCTTGGAAGGCGAACACCGGGGAGCTGTTTTTT.

Concerning this clone: Other DNA sequences from this sample encode an identical CDR3 as well. The chain joins TRBV5-1 to TRBJ2-2; D is unresolved. From germline, CDR1 is SGHRS and CDR2 YFSETQ. This CDR3 comprises 15 residues. Trimming left V 0 bases short and J 2 bases short, with 8 bases between. The CDR3 spells CASSLASGNTGELFF. In nucleotides, the CDR3 is TGCGCCAGCAGCTTGGCCTCCGGTAACACCGGGGAGCTGTTTTTT.

This chain's CDR3 is CASSPRAGWVTDTQYF. CDR3 nucleotides: TGTGCCAGTAGTCCCAGGGCCGGATGGGTCACAGATACGCAGTATTTT. The chain has TRBV19 and TRBJ2-3, with D possibly matching TRBD1 (5 bases). V lost 5 bases and J 2 bases, leaving 17 bases between the germline ends. Germline CDR1 and CDR2: LNHDA and SQIVND (reference sequence). The CDR3 consists of 16 residues.

This chain links TRBV5-1 with TRBJ1-2, with D tentatively TRBD1 (5 bases). Trimming pared 4 bases from V and 13 bases from J, leaving 20 bases between. The CDR3 covers 13 residues. From germline, CDR1 is SGHRS and CDR2 YFSETQ. The CDR3 sequence is CASSPPSQGPLTF. Written as DNA, the CDR3 is TGCGCCAGCAGCCCTCCCTCGCAGGGCCCGCTCACCTTC.

V and J are TRBV5-4 and TRBJ2-7; D perhaps matches TRBD2 (5 bases). The ends were cut back, 0 bases at V and 6 bases at J, with 16 bases in the middle. CDR3 length: 15 residues. Germline loops: CDR1 SGHNT, CDR2 YYREEE (reference sequence). Here the CDR3 reads CASSLEMPPAGEQYF. DNA for the CDR3: TGTGCCAGCAGCTTGGAAATGCCGCCGGCGGGCGAGCAGTACTTC.

The chain uses TRBV5-4 and TRBJ2-3; TRBD2 might be the D (5 bases). Trimming took off 4 bases at V and 3 bases at J, with 15 bases between the two ends. CDR1 SGHNT and CDR2 YYREEE come from the germline V gene (reference sequence). The CDR3 is 15 residues long. The CDR3 sequence is CASSPDWRVTDTQYF. The DNA of the CDR3 is TGTGCCAGCAGCCCGGACTGGCGAGTAACAGATACGCAGTATTTT.

J is TRBJ1-2 and V is TRBV4-2, with D maybe TRBD1 (5 bases). Germline loops: CDR1 LGHNA, CDR2 YNFKEQ. Trimming left V 3 bases short and J 8 bases short, with 19 bases between. The CDR3 has 15 amino acids. The CDR3 DNA is TGTGCCAGCAGCCAGCCGTCGTCGGGGGTAGAAGGCTACACCTTC. Protein sequence: CASSQPSSGVEGYTF.

The chain couples TRBV11-2 to TRBJ2-1; TRBD2 is a possible D gene (6 bases). Germline assignment: CDR1 SGHAT and CDR2 FQNNGV. CDR3 length equals 15 residues. Deletions cut 5 bases from V and 9 bases from J, with 20 bases between. CDR3 region: CASSLQLIRRGEQFF. The CDR3 DNA sequence: TGTGCCAGCAGCCTCCAGCTTATCCGGCGGGGTGAGCAGTTCTTC.

CDR3 sequence: CASSPWDSSYEQYF. The CDR3 nucleotides read TGTGCCAGCAGCCCCTGGGACAGCTCCTACGAGCAGTACTTC. This chain links TRBV7-8 with TRBJ2-7; 7 bases align to TRBD1. CDR1 is SGHVS and CDR2 is FQNEAQ in the germline V gene. The trim removed 5 bases at V and 0 bases at J, leaving 4 bases unmatched. The CDR3 is 14 residues long.

This chain joins TRBV19 and TRBJ1-5; D might be TRBD1 (5 bases). V lost 5 bases, J lost 3 bases, and 17 bases lay in between. This CDR3 is built from 16 residues. Per germline, CDR1 LNHDA and CDR2 SQIVND (reference sequence). The CDR3 region is CASSPQGFRANQPQHF. CDR3 nucleotide sequence: TGTGCCAGTAGTCCCCAGGGCTTCAGGGCCAATCAGCCCCAGCATTTT.

The V and J genes are TRBV19 and TRBJ2-1; 8 nucleotides match TRBD1. V shed 5 bases and J 4 bases; nucleotides not matched to a gene: 10. Germline CDR1 and CDR2: LNHDA and SQIVND (reference sequence). CDR3 size: 16 residues. The CDR3 sequence: CASSPTRTGSYNEQFF. The DNA for the CDR3 is TGTGCCAGTAGTCCCACCCGGACAGGGTCGTACAATGAGCAGTTCTTC. The whole variable domain, remainder taken from reference TRBV19 and TRBJ2-1, is DGGITQSPKYLFRKEGQNVTLSCEQNLNHDAMYWYRQDPGQGLRLIYYSQIVNDFQKGDIAEGYSVSREKKESFPLTVTSAQKNPTAFYLCASSPTRTGSYNEQFFGPGTRLTVL.

The rearrangement joins TRBV18 to TRBJ2-2; D gene ambiguous. The CDR3 is made up of 16 amino acids. CDR1 is KGHSH, CDR2 LQKENI, per germline. V was pared by 6 bases and J by 3 bases, with 17 bases between. CDR3 amino acids: CASSSRYGPDTGELFF. CDR3 DNA sequence: TGTGCCAGCTCGTCACGCTACGGACCTGACACCGGGGAGCTGTTTTTT.

The chain uses TRBV5-1 and TRBJ1-1; D gene ambiguous. Germline CDR1 reads SGHRS; CDR2 reads YFSETQ. The CDR3 loop spans 15 amino acids. V lost 4 bases and J lost 4, with 17 bases in between. CDR3 residues: CASSQAPGWGTEAFF. The CDR3 DNA follows: TGCGCCAGCAGCCAGGCCCCGGGTTGGGGCACTGAAGCTTTCTTT.

The CDR3: CASSVGQWTEAFF. As DNA, the CDR3 is TGTGCCAGCAGCGTGGGCCAGTGGACTGAAGCTTTCTTT. J is TRBJ1-1 and V is TRBV9; D is unresolved. Germline CDR1 SGDLS, CDR2 YYNGEE. Deletions cut 2 bases from V and 5 bases from J, with 10 bases between. The CDR3 totals 13 residues.

The rearrangement uses TRBV19 and TRBJ1-1; TRBD1 might be the D (6 bases). The V end was cut by 5 bases, the J end by 0 bases, with 10 bases between. The V gene's germline CDR1 is LNHDA and CDR2 SQIVND (reference sequence). This CDR3 region has 14 residues. The CDR3, as DNA: TGTGCCAGTAGTGCGCACAGGGTGAACACTGAAGCTTTCTTT. Translation: CASSAHRVNTEAFF.

The chain is built from TRBV6-5 and TRBJ1-5; D is possibly TRBD1 (5 bases). V was cut by 7 bases and J by 1 base, with 11 bases left in between. The CDR3 is 14 residues long. Germline lookup yields CDR1 MNHEY and CDR2 SVGAGI. CDR3 sequence reads: CASIGGMSNQPQHF. The CDR3 DNA is TGTGCCAGCATTGGGGGGATGAGCAATCAGCCCCAGCATTTT.

The chain recombines TRBV9 with TRBJ2-1; 10 bases agree with TRBD1. The CDR3 length is 19 residues. Germline trimming cut 2 bases from V and 5 bases from J; bases unmatched to any gene: 16. Germline CDR1 SGDLS, CDR2 YYNGEE. The CDR3 loop is CASSVTVQSGTGAHNEQFF. For the CDR3, the DNA is TGTGCCAGCAGCGTCACCGTACAGTCCGGGACAGGGGCCCACAATGAGCAGTTCTTC.

The chain joins TRBV3-1 (or the pseudogene TRBV3-2) to TRBJ1-5; D remains unclear. CDR3 length equals 13 residues. Trimming left V 3 bases short and J 7 bases short, with 10 bases between. Germline V CDR1 and CDR2: LGHDT, YNNKEL (reference sequence). The CDR3 protein is CASSQGRWQPQHF. The CDR3 DNA follows: TGTGCCAGCAGCCAGGGGAGGTGGCAGCCCCAGCATTTT.